This is a list of T cell receptor beta chains from one sample in a study of cytomegalovirus exposure and HLA in healthy donors. Assay: immunoSEQ multiplex PCR; the TCRdb copy retains only in-frame clones and omits some. The sample gives more than 90,000 clones, over 65% of which show up once; about 0.92% is in the top ten. What was sequenced was PBMCs. All receptors come from a woman between 25 and 40 years old in good health and CMV-seronegative. CDR3s include the opening cysteine and the closing phenylalanine or tryptophan. A D gene is named only where the DNA matches it firmly. Where a row states a size, it is once, few, many or the class of an expanded clone; other rows omit it.

abundance,j_gene,d_gene,v_gene,CDR3aa,CDR3nt
NA,TRBJ1-1,TRBD1,TRBV4-2,CASSPGQGIFTEAFF,TGTGCCAGCAGCCCCGGACAGGGAATCTTCACTGAAGCTTTCTTT
NA,TRBJ1-1,TRBD1,TRBV2,CAGRQGDTEAFF,TGTGCCGGGAGACAGGGGGACACTGAAGCTTTCTTT
NA,TRBJ1-3,TRBD1,TRBV5-5,CASSLDRGGGNTIYF,TGTGCCAGCAGCTTGGACAGGGGAGGTGGAAACACCATATATTTT
NA,TRBJ2-3,NA,TRBV7-6,CASSLSSGWGTDTQYF,TGTGCCAGCAGCTTATCTTCAGGGTGGGGCACAGATACGCAGTATTTT
NA,TRBJ1-2,NA,TRBV2,CASSEGGGGFYGYTF,TGTGCCAGCAGTGAGGGGGGTGGGGGTTTCTATGGCTACACCTTC
once,TRBJ2-1,TRBD1,TRBV7-9,CASSPRDRNDNEQFF,TGTGCCAGCAGCCCCCGGGACAGGAACGACAATGAGCAGTTCTTC
few,TRBJ1-2,NA,TRBV18,CASSPTGYGYTF,TGTGCCAGCTCGCCCACAGGTTATGGCTACACCTTC
NA,TRBJ1-1,NA,TRBV20-1,CSASDKIEAFF,TGCAGTGCCTCGGACAAAATAGAAGCTTTCTTT
NA,TRBJ2-5,TRBD2,TRBV5-4,CASSFDRGGAQETQYF,TGTGCCAGCAGCTTCGATCGCGGGGGGGCCCAAGAGACCCAGTACTTC
NA,TRBJ1-4,NA,TRBV29-1,CSVARQANEKLFF,TGCAGCGTTGCGAGACAGGCTAATGAAAAACTGTTTTTT
NA,TRBJ1-1,NA,TRBV6-5,CASRIQGPANTEAFF,TGTGCCAGCAGGATACAGGGACCGGCCAACACTGAAGCTTTCTTT
NA,TRBJ2-3,TRBD2,TRBV6-4,CASSGLAGGSDTQYF,TGTGCCAGCAGCGGACTAGCGGGAGGATCAGATACGCAGTATTTT
once,TRBJ1-1,NA,TRBV5-1,CASSLAPRVNTEAFF,TGCGCCAGCAGCTTGGCTCCGCGGGTGAACACTGAAGCTTTCTTT
NA,TRBJ2-1,NA,TRBV5-1,CASSLVGGSSYNEQFF,TGCGCCAGCAGCTTGGTCGGGGGTAGCTCCTACAATGAGCAGTTCTTC
NA,TRBJ2-7,TRBD2,TRBV6-1,CASRILAGASYEQYF,TGTGCCAGCCGGATCCTAGCGGGAGCCTCCTACGAGCAGTACTTC
NA,TRBJ1-2,TRBD1,TRBV2,CASNGQGANYGYTF,TGTGCCAGCAATGGACAGGGTGCTAACTATGGCTACACCTTC
NA,TRBJ2-1,TRBD1,TRBV18,CASSPYDRAVTYNEQFF,TGTGCCAGCTCACCTTACGACAGGGCCGTTACCTACAATGAGCAGTTCTTC
NA,TRBJ2-4,NA,TRBV13,CASSLGGQLMGQYF,TGTGCCAGCAGCTTAGGCGGACAGCTCATGGGTCAGTACTTC
NA,TRBJ1-1,NA,TRBV18,CASSPVQGMNTEAFF,TGTGCCAGCTCACCAGTCCAGGGGATGAACACTGAAGCTTTCTTT
NA,TRBJ1-5,NA,TRBV20-1,CSARDYRAQHF,TGCAGTGCTAGAGATTACAGGGCCCAGCATTTT
NA,TRBJ1-1,NA,TRBV6-6,CASTDPRGLNTEAFF,TGTGCCAGCACCGACCCTCGGGGTTTGAACACTGAAGCTTTCTTT
NA,TRBJ2-2,TRBD2,TRBV7-8,CASSLSGGWDTGELFF,TGTGCCAGCAGCTTAAGCGGGGGTTGGGACACCGGGGAGCTGTTTTTT
NA,TRBJ2-7,TRBD1,TRBV2,CASSAGQVYEQYF,TGTGCCAGCAGTGCAGGACAGGTCTACGAGCAGTACTTC
NA,TRBJ1-3,NA,TRBV9,CASSVANNPGNTIYF,TGTGCCAGCAGCGTAGCGAACAACCCTGGAAACACCATATATTTT
NA,TRBJ2-7,TRBD1,TRBV10-3,CAISESVIGVQGQGYEQYF,TGTGCCATCAGTGAGTCAGTTATTGGGGTCCAGGGACAGGGCTACGAGCAGTACTTC
NA,TRBJ2-7,TRBD1,TRBV6-4,CASGTGTGEQYF,TGTGCCAGCGGAACCGGGACAGGCGAGCAGTACTTC
NA,TRBJ1-1,NA,TRBV4-3,CASSQPWTGMTEAFF,TGCGCCAGCAGCCAGCCCTGGACTGGAATGACTGAAGCTTTCTTT
NA,TRBJ1-1,NA,TRBV4-3,CASSQDQSQNTEAFF,TGCGCCAGCAGCCAAGATCAGTCACAGAACACTGAAGCTTTCTTT
once,TRBJ1-3,NA,TRBV30,CAWSVPGNGNTIYF,TGTGCCTGGAGTGTACCGGGGAACGGAAACACCATATATTTT
NA,TRBJ1-6,NA,TRBV5-4,CASSLEGLNSPLHF,TGTGCCAGCAGCTTGGAGGGGCTGAATTCACCCCTCCACTTT
NA,TRBJ2-1,NA,TRBV5-1,CASRRDGSSYNEQFF,TGCGCCAGCAGGCGGGACGGTAGCTCCTACAATGAGCAGTTCTTC
NA,TRBJ1-3,NA,TRBV6-5,CASSYSRRDTIYF,TGTGCCAGCAGTTACTCGCGACGGGACACCATATATTTT